The 22 T cell receptor beta chains below come from one sample, sequenced in a study of blood T cell repertoires in COVID-19. TCRdb's table, derived via immunoSEQ multiplex PCR, lists solely in-frame clones and lacks some. Found here are about 62,000 clones, roughly 85% of them singletons; the top ten hold 1.3%. Sequencing used peripheral blood. All receptors come from a woman aged 80 or over with acute or convalescent COVID-19.

This clone was picked up one time. This chain uses TRBV3-1 (or the pseudogene TRBV3-2) with TRBJ2-7; 12 positions match TRBD1. J gave up 4 bases and V 5 bases, and 9 bases lay outside the gene matches. Per germline, CDR1 LGHDT and CDR2 YNNKEL (reference sequence). This CDR3 is built from 16 residues. In nucleotides, the CDR3 is TGTGCCAGCAGCGGCACCGGGACAGGGGGCGGATACGAGCAGTACTTC. Amino acids: CASSGTGTGGGYEQYF.

V is TRBV18 and J is TRBJ2-3; TRBD1 agrees at 7 bases. J gave up 2 bases and V 1 base, and 9 bases lay outside the gene matches. The germline gives CDR1 KGHSH, CDR2 LQKENI. The CDR3 loop spans 17 amino acids. The CDR3 reads CASSPLQGVKDTDTQYF. DNA for the CDR3: TGTGCCAGCTCACCACTTCAGGGGGTCAAGGACACAGATACGCAGTATTTT.

The chain's CDR3 is CASSVSAGVSYEQYF. CDR3 coding DNA: TGTGCCAGCAGCGTATCAGCGGGGGTCTCCTACGAGCAGTACTTC. The V and J genes are TRBV9 and TRBJ2-7, with 8 bases aligning to TRBD2. CDR3 size: 15 residues. Germline V CDR1 and CDR2: SGDLS, YYNGEE. V was pared by 1 base and J by 0 bases, with 3 bases of the junction left unmatched.

V gene TRBV29-1 combines with J gene TRBJ1-2, with unresolved D. This CDR3 has 14 residues. V was shortened by 3 bases and J by 4 bases, with 15 bases between the two germline ends. Germline assignment: CDR1 SQVTM and CDR2 ANQGSEA. Written as DNA, the CDR3 is TGCAGCGTTGAGGAGGCCGCCGGGTCCTATGGCTACACCTTC. It yields the protein CSVEEAAGSYGYTF.

The chain recombines TRBV7-9 with TRBJ1-2, with TRBD1 identical over 8 bases. CDR3 length: 17 amino acids. The J segment lost 4 bases and the V segment lost 3 bases, leaving 13 bases of the junction unmatched. The germline CDR1 and CDR2 sequences are SEHNR and FQNEAQ (reference sequence). The CDR3 here is CASSLGGQGGFFYGYTF. CDR3 sequence (DNA): TGTGCCAGCAGCTTGGGAGGACAGGGCGGGTTTTTCTATGGCTACACCTTC.

The chain combines TRBV7-9 with TRBJ1-3; D may be TRBD1 (5 bases). The V gene's germline CDR1 is SEHNR and CDR2 FQNEAQ (reference sequence). The ends were cut back, 2 bases at V and 0 bases at J, with 17 bases in the middle. This CDR3 contains 18 residues. CDR3: CASSLSVQAKPSGNTIYF. The DNA for the CDR3 is TGTGCCAGCAGCTTAAGCGTACAGGCGAAACCCTCTGGAAACACCATATATTTT.

V and J are TRBV7-2 and TRBJ1-5, with D hard to call. This CDR3 is 13 amino acids long. Trimming stripped 5 bases from V and 0 bases from J, with 5 bases between. Germline values: CDR1 SGHTA, CDR2 FQGNSA. In DNA form, the CDR3 reads TGTGCCAGCAGCATCCATAGCAATCAGCCCCAGCATTTT. Its protein product is CASSIHSNQPQHF.

The chain uses TRBV3-1 (or the pseudogene TRBV3-2) and TRBJ1-1, with D possibly matching TRBD1 (6 bases). Germline CDR1 LGHDT, CDR2 YNNKEL (reference sequence). The length of the CDR3 is 12 residues. Trimming took off 3 bases at V and 4 bases at J, with 6 bases between the two ends. CDR3 sequence: CASSQTGTEAFF. CDR3 DNA: TGTGCCAGCAGCCAGACAGGCACTGAAGCTTTCTTT.

This clone turned up a few times. The chain employs TRBV30 and TRBJ1-1, with D unresolved. Trimming stripped 4 bases from V and 4 bases from J, with 16 bases between. The CDR3 is 14 residues long. The germline gives CDR1 GTSNPN, CDR2 SVGIG (reference sequence). This chain's CDR3 is CAWTREIEGTEAFF. The CDR3 DNA sequence: TGTGCCTGGACACGGGAGATCGAAGGCACTGAAGCTTTCTTT.

J is TRBJ2-1 and V is TRBV6-2 or TRBV6-3; tentatively, D is TRBD2 (5 bases). The CDR3 runs to 13 residues. Germline lookup yields CDR1 MNHEY and CDR2 SVGEGT. Deletions cut 5 bases from V and 9 bases from J, with 14 bases between. The CDR3 protein is CASSPPGSGEQFF. The DNA of the CDR3 is TGTGCCAGCAGTCCCCCAGGCAGCGGTGAGCAGTTCTTC.

V and J are TRBV7-6 and TRBJ2-7, with TRBD1 matching over 10 bases. V dropped 2 bases and J dropped 3; count of bases not matched to a gene: 4. The germline CDR1 and CDR2 sequences are SGHVS and FNYEAQ. The CDR3 spans 15 residues. As DNA, the CDR3 is TGTGCCAGCAGCTTATATGGGACAGGGGACTACGAGCAGTACTTC. This translates into CASSLYGTGDYEQYF.

The V call is TRBV10-3, the J call TRBJ1-2; D is uncertain. Germline loops: CDR1 ENHRY, CDR2 SYGVKD. V lost 0 bases to trimming and J lost 3 bases, with 5 bases between them. CDR3 length equals 13 residues. The CDR3 nucleotides read TGTGCCATCAGTGAGTCGGGCCACTATGGCTACACCTTC. Amino acids: CAISESGHYGYTF.

The rearrangement links TRBV18 to TRBJ1-5; D is undetermined. The CDR3 sequence is 15 residues long. With 2 bases removed from V and 3 bases from J, the gap between germline ends came to 11 bases. CDR1 is KGHSH, CDR2 LQKENI, per germline. The CDR3 protein is CASSPSLRDNQPQHF. In DNA form, the CDR3 reads TGTGCCAGCTCACCATCGCTCCGGGACAATCAGCCCCAGCATTTT.

The V gene is TRBV30, the J gene TRBJ1-3; TRBD1 agrees at 7 bases. Germline V CDR1 and CDR2: GTSNPN, SVGIG (reference sequence). The CDR3 length is 17 residues. J lost 0 bases, V lost 5 bases, and 13 bases had no gene match. Written as DNA, the CDR3 is TGTGCCTGGCGGAGCCGGGACAGCTTTTACTCTGGAAACACCATATATTTT. Translating gives CAWRSRDSFYSGNTIYF.

This clone was detected only once. V is TRBV28 and J is TRBJ1-2; D may be TRBD1 (6 bases). Germline CDR1 is MDHEN and CDR2 is SYDVKM. V was clipped by 5 bases and J by 5 bases, with 12 bases between them. This CDR3 contains 13 residues. The CDR3 region has the DNA TGTGCCAGCAGTCTTGGGGGCGGGTATGGCTACACCTTC. Residues: CASSLGGGYGYTF.

V is TRBV4-1 and J is TRBJ2-7, with 9 bases lining up with TRBD1. CDR3 length equals 15 residues. J gave up 5 bases and V 1 base, and 6 bases lay outside the gene matches. Germline CDR1 MGHRA, CDR2 YSYEKL. The CDR3 DNA is TGCGCCAGCAGCCAAGTGGGGACAGGGTGGGACGAGCAGTACTTC. Translating it yields CASSQVGTGWDEQYF.

The gene calls are TRBV5-1 and TRBJ2-1; 10 bases are shared with TRBD2. V gave up 4 bases and J gave up 0 bases; unmatched junction bases: 4. This CDR3 comprises 16 residues. Looked up from germline, CDR1 is SGHRS and CDR2 is YFSETQ. For the CDR3, the DNA is TGCGCCAGCAGCCAGGGACTAGCGAGCTCCTACAATGAGCAGTTCTTC. This translates into CASSQGLASSYNEQFF.

This chain uses TRBV27 with TRBJ1-4; weak D call: TRBD1 (5 bases). The V gene's germline CDR1 is MNHEY and CDR2 SMNVEV (reference sequence). The V gene lost 1 base and the J gene lost 4 bases, with 7 bases spanning the gap. There are 14 residues in the CDR3. The CDR3 here is CASSLWGVNEKLFF. The CDR3, as DNA: TGTGCCAGCAGTTTATGGGGGGTTAATGAAAAACTGTTTTTT.

The V call is TRBV29-1, the J call TRBJ2-3; possibly TRBD1 for D (5 bases). The CDR3 contains 12 residues. Germline CDR1 SQVTM, CDR2 ANQGSEA. V lost 6 bases and J 2 bases, leaving 9 bases between the germline ends. CDR3 nucleotides: TGCAGCGTCCTGGGGCCCACAGATACGCAGTATTTT. This codes for CSVLGPTDTQYF.

This clone was observed a single time. The V gene is TRBV18, the J gene TRBJ2-2, with D hard to call. V was trimmed by 2 bases and J by 6 bases, leaving 13 bases between them. Germline V gene sequence: CDR1 KGHSH, CDR2 LQKENI. This CDR3 is built from 15 residues. The CDR3 spells CASSPNTGNAGELFF. CDR3 sequence (DNA): TGTGCCAGCTCACCAAATACGGGTAACGCCGGGGAGCTGTTTTTT.

This CDR3 reads CASSLSRGGPSYNEQFF. For the CDR3, the DNA is TGTGCCAGTAGTCTCTCACGGGGGGGCCCGTCCTACAATGAGCAGTTCTTC. The V call is TRBV19, the J call TRBJ2-1, with 8 bases aligning to TRBD2. Germline V gives CDR1 LNHDA, CDR2 SQIVND (reference sequence). V shed 5 bases and J 1 base; nucleotides not matched to a gene: 10. CDR3 length: 17 amino acids.

The V call is TRBV6-6, the J call TRBJ1-3; 10 bases agree with TRBD1. V shed 5 bases, J shed 3 bases, and the junction held 10 bases outside the gene matches. Germline V gives CDR1 MNHNY, CDR2 SVGAGI (reference sequence). CDR3 length equals 17 residues. The CDR3 DNA reads TGTGCCAGCAGTCAAAACACCGGGACAGGGGATGGAAACACCATATATTTT. This translates into CASSQNTGTGDGNTIYF.